These 21 T cell receptor beta chains were sequenced from one sample in a study of naive and memory T cell subsets. An equimolar mix of two oligonucleotides served as the beta constant-region primer for TRBC1 and TRBC2. The ligated cDNA underwent four PCR rounds using SP2 and nested alpha and beta constant-region primers. TCRdb recomputed calls from the UMI-ligation and nested PCR reads with MiXCR, one row per CDR3 protein. This repertoire shows 30,000 to 40,000 distinct CDR3 sequences, around 20% found once; its top ten account for 3.4%. Sequences were obtained from effector memory CD4+ T cells from blood. Indicated subset: effector memory, CD45RA- CD27-. The receptors were sampled from a human donor in good health.

This clonotype was observed a few times. In DNA, the CDR3 is TGTGCCAGCTCCCGAGGGGGCGCGGATGGCTACACCTTC. It translates to CASSRGGADGYTF. V and J are TRBV18 and TRBJ1-2; 7 nucleotides match TRBD1. The J segment lost 6 bases and the V segment lost 6 bases, leaving 7 bases of the junction unmatched. The CDR3 runs 13 residues. Germline CDR1 is KGHSH and CDR2 is LQKENI.

The sample holds many counts of this clonotype. V and J are TRBV12-3 or TRBV12-4 and TRBJ1-3; 7 nucleotides agree with TRBD1. The CDR3 has 18 residues. V dropped 1 base and J dropped 2; count of bases not matched to a gene: 11. CDR3 in DNA: TGTGCCAGCAGTTTAGGATTGGACGTGACAGGGACTGGAAACACCATATATTTT. Amino acids: CASSLGLDVTGTGNTIYF.

This chain joins TRBV29-1 and TRBJ2-7; TRBD2 matches at 13 bases. Germline CDR1 reads SQVTM; CDR2 reads ANQGSEA. Germline trimming cut 2 bases from V and 4 bases from J; bases unmatched to any gene: 2. The CDR3 runs 14 residues. CDR3 bases: TGCAGCGTTGAACTGACTAGCGGGAGGTACGAGCAGTACTTC. It codes for CSVELTSGRYEQYF.

The CDR3 sequence: CASSPGGGRNEQFF. The CDR3, as DNA: TGTGCCAGCAGCCCCGGGGGCGGGAGGAATGAGCAGTTCTTC. The V call is TRBV2, the J call TRBJ2-1; 8 bases align to TRBD2. Per the germline V gene, CDR1 is SNHLY and CDR2 is FYNNEI. Trimming took 6 bases from V and 7 from J; bases not matched to a gene: 8. The CDR3 extends over 14 amino acids.

Within the sample, this clonotype is medium-sized. This rearrangement joins TRBV6-1 to TRBJ1-6, with a tentative D call TRBD1 (5 bases). CDR3 length: 17 amino acids. The V end was cut by 1 base, the J end by 4 bases, with 14 bases between. Germline CDR1 reads MNHNS; CDR2 reads SASEGT. The CDR3 DNA follows: TGTGCCAGCAGTGAAGATGGGGGAGTGGGTTATAATTCACCCCTCCACTTT. Protein: CASSEDGGVGYNSPLHF.

This clonotype was observed a single time. The CDR3 nucleotides are TGTGCCAGCAGCTTAGAAGGACAGGGGGCAAGAGGGTATGGCTACACCTTC. The encoded protein is CASSLEGQGARGYGYTF. V is TRBV7-6 and J is TRBJ1-2; 11 bases fit TRBD1. The CDR3 covers 17 residues. The V gene's germline CDR1 is SGHVS and CDR2 FNYEAQ. V was clipped by 1 base and J by 5 bases; unmatched bases: 9.

Sample share makes this clonotype medium-sized. This chain joins TRBV2 and TRBJ1-2; D gene ambiguous. Germline CDR1 and CDR2: SNHLY and FYNNEI. Deletions cut 6 bases from V and 2 bases from J, with 16 bases between. The CDR3 sequence is 15 residues long. The CDR3 DNA is TGTGCCAGCAGATCCGACGTCGGGCCGAACTATGGCTACACCTTC. Translating it yields CASRSDVGPNYGYTF.

V usage is TRBV28 and J usage is TRBJ2-5, with D possibly being TRBD2 (5 bases). Trimming removed 3 bases from V and 9 bases from J, with 17 bases in between. This CDR3 comprises 14 residues. CDR1 MDHEN and CDR2 SYDVKM come from the germline V gene. The CDR3 sequence: CASSFGEQPGAQYF. The CDR3 DNA reads TGTGCCAGCAGTTTTGGGGAGCAGCCCGGGGCCCAGTACTTC. Looking up the rest from reference TRBV28 and TRBJ2-5 gives the full variable domain: DVKVTQSSRYLVKRTGEKVFLECVQDMDHENMFWYRQDPGLGLRLIYFSYDVKMKEKGDIPEGYSVSREKKERFSLILESASTNQTSMYLCASSFGEQPGAQYFGPGTRLLVL.

This clonotype turned up a few times. J is TRBJ2-7 and V is TRBV5-1; the D is unclear. Trimming took 2 bases from V and 0 from J, leaving 0 bases between them. The CDR3 has 11 amino acids. Germline V CDR1 and CDR2: SGHRS, YFSETQ. DNA for the CDR3: TGCGCCAGCAGCTTCTCCTACGAGCAGTACTTC. It encodes CASSFSYEQYF. The whole variable domain, filled in from reference TRBV5-1 and TRBJ2-7, reads KAGVTQTPRYLIKTRGQQVTLSCSPISGHRSVSWYQQTPGQGLQFLFEYFSETQRNKGNFPGRFSGRQFSNSRSEMNVSTLELGDSALYLCASSFSYEQYFGPGTRLTVT.

This clonotype was recorded many times. The chain couples TRBV7-2 to TRBJ1-6; D is unresolved. CDR1 SGHTA and CDR2 FQGNSA come from the germline V gene. V dropped 1 base and J dropped 4 bases, with 5 bases sitting between them. The CDR3 covers 14 residues. The CDR3 nucleotides are TGTGCCAGCAGCTTAGGACATTATAATTCACCCCTCCACTTT. It translates to CASSLGHYNSPLHF.

The chain is built from TRBV29-1 and TRBJ2-3; D is undetermined. CDR3 length: 11 residues. The germline gives CDR1 SQVTM, CDR2 ANQGSEA. CDR3 loop: CSYSGTDTQYF. DNA for the CDR3: TGCAGTTACAGTGGCACAGATACGCAGTATTTT.

This clonotype turned up a few times. The rearrangement links TRBV27 to TRBJ2-7, with D perhaps TRBD1 (6 bases). V lost 6 bases and J 3 bases, leaving 12 bases between the germline ends. The CDR3 length is 13 residues. Germline-derived CDR1 and CDR2 are MNHEY and SMNVEV (reference sequence). For the CDR3, the DNA is TGTGCCAGCAGAAGGGACACGGGCTACGAGCAGTACTTC. Translated, it gives CASRRDTGYEQYF.

This chain joins TRBV3-1 and TRBJ2-3, with D perhaps given as TRBD1 or TRBD2 (5 bases each). Germline CDR1 and CDR2: LGHDT and YNNKEL (reference sequence). Trimming took off 1 base at V and 1 base at J, with 15 bases between the two ends. The CDR3 extends over 17 amino acids. CDR3: CASSQGGTILGTDTQYF. Here the CDR3 DNA reads TGTGCCAGCAGCCAAGGGGGGACCATCTTGGGCACAGATACGCAGTATTTT.

By share, this clonotype ranks as medium-sized. The V and J genes are TRBV2 and TRBJ1-4; the D is unclear. The CDR3 is made up of 11 amino acids. The germline V and J ends were trimmed by 5 bases and 10 bases, with 8 bases remaining between them. The germline gives CDR1 SNHLY, CDR2 FYNNEI. The CDR3 loop is CASSQTGKLFF. CDR3 in DNA: TGTGCCAGCAGTCAGACTGGAAAACTGTTTTTT.

This sequence joins TRBV7-3 and TRBJ2-7; 9 bases are shared with TRBD2. This CDR3 is 15 amino acids long. Germline lookup yields CDR1 SGHTA and CDR2 FQGTGA. V gave up 6 bases and J gave up 0 bases; unmatched junction bases: 6. This chain's CDR3 is CASRTRLADSYEQYF. In DNA, the CDR3 is TGTGCCAGCAGAACCAGACTAGCGGACTCCTACGAGCAGTACTTC.

In its sample, this clonotype was seen a few times. The chain is built from TRBV29-1 and TRBJ2-3; TRBD1 agrees at 9 bases. Germline lookup yields CDR1 SQVTM and CDR2 ANQGSEA. V shed 8 bases, J shed 8 bases, and the junction held 11 bases outside the gene matches. This CDR3 is built from 13 residues. CDR3 sequence reads: CSLTNRGRGTQYF. Here the CDR3 DNA reads TGCAGCTTAACCAACAGGGGGCGCGGTACGCAGTATTTT.

This chain uses TRBV7-8 with TRBJ1-5, with D uncertain. Germline V gives CDR1 SGHVS, CDR2 FQNEAQ. The CDR3 covers 20 residues. V was pared by 0 bases and J by 4 bases, with 25 bases between. In DNA form, the CDR3 reads TGTGCCAGCAGCTTAGCATCAGTGGACGGAGGATCACAATCTAATCAGCCCCAGCATTTT. Translating gives CASSLASVDGGSQSNQPQHF.

This clonotype was seen only a few times. J is TRBJ2-7 and V is TRBV5-1, with TRBD2 matching over 13 bases. V lost 4 bases and J lost 3; bases outside the gene matches: 22. CDR1 and CDR2 from the germline V gene are SGHRS and YFSETQ. The CDR3 is made up of 21 amino acids. DNA of the CDR3: TGCGCCAGCAGCCCCGACCTGGGGCCGGGACTAGCGGGAACAAAGTACTACGAGCAGTACTTC. Translating it yields CASSPDLGPGLAGTKYYEQYF. Using reference TRBV5-1 and TRBJ2-7 for the parts outside the CDR3, the full variable domain is KAGVTQTPRYLIKTRGQQVTLSCSPISGHRSVSWYQQTPGQGLQFLFEYFSETQRNKGNFPGRFSGRQFSNSRSEMNVSTLELGDSALYLCASSPDLGPGLAGTKYYEQYFGPGTRLTVT.

In this sample, this clonotype turned up many times. The chain employs TRBV3-1 and TRBJ1-2, with TRBD1 identical over 8 bases. Germline CDR1 and CDR2: LGHDT and YNNKEL (reference sequence). The CDR3 contains 13 residues. J was trimmed by 6 bases and V by 4 bases; bases with no gene match: 4. CDR3 DNA: TGTGCCAGCAGCCCCAGGGGGCGAAATGGCTACACCTTC. This encodes CASSPRGRNGYTF.

The rearrangement uses TRBV20-1 and TRBJ1-5, with a tentative D call TRBD1 (5 bases). The CDR3 totals 15 residues. Germline V gives CDR1 DFQATT, CDR2 SNEGSKA (reference sequence). The V and J ends lost 3 bases and 6 bases respectively, with 18 bases between them. The CDR3 reads CSARYGATGSQPQHF. Here the CDR3 DNA reads TGCAGTGCTAGGTACGGGGCCACTGGGAGTCAGCCCCAGCATTTT.

Within the sample, this clonotype is medium-sized. J is TRBJ2-5 and V is TRBV29-1, with a tentative D call TRBD2 (6 bases). Germline V gives CDR1 SQVTM, CDR2 ANQGSEA. The length of the CDR3 is 13 residues. V lost 4 bases and J lost 5, with 14 bases in between. The CDR3 nucleotides are TGCAGCGTTGGTCCCGGGAGCTGGGAGACCCAGTACTTC. Amino acid sequence: CSVGPGSWETQYF. Full variable domain (remainder filled in from reference TRBV29-1 and TRBJ2-5): SAVISQKPSRDICQRGTSLTIQCQVDSQVTMMFWYRQQPGQSLTLIATANQGSEATYESGFVIDKFPISRPNLTFSTLTVSNMSPEDSSIYLCSVGPGSWETQYFGPGTRLLVL.